This T cell receptor beta chain was sequenced in a study of OX40 agonist ivuxolimab in advanced cancers. At the level of the study: The patients received ivuxolimab by intravenous route every 2 weeks at 0.01 to 10 mg/kg.

Sequencing was performed with immunoSEQ multiplex PCR; in TCRdb, only in-frame clones are kept and a portion is missing. The table shows about 70,000 clones, with around 82% occurring only once. V was pared by 4 bases and J by 1 base, with 2 bases of the junction left unmatched. The CDR3 contains 15 residues. CDR1 KGHSH and CDR2 LQKENI come from the germline V gene. This TCR was recovered from an adult with an advanced solid tumor such as melanoma, head and neck, liver or kidney cancer. The rearrangement joins TRBV18 to TRBJ2-2; 8 nucleotides line up with TRBD1. The sample here was CD4+ or CD8+ T cells sorted from blood, taken in a trial of the OX40 agonist ivuxolimab. The chain's CDR3 is CASSLGTGNTGELFF. The CDR3 nucleotides are TGTGCCAGCTCACTCGGGACAGGGAACACCGGGGAGCTGTTTTTT.